Below, 30 T cell receptor beta chains from the same sample are listed, as sequenced in a study of T cell responses to AZD1222 COVID-19 vaccine. Sequencing was performed with immunoSEQ multiplex PCR; in TCRdb, only in-frame clones are kept and a portion is missing. The sample consists of 95,000 to 150,000 clones, about 90% of them appearing once. The sample consisted of peripheral blood, taken on day 0 of AZD1222 vaccination. The receptors shown here come from an adult in good health.

This clone was recorded a few times. V is TRBV14 and J is TRBJ2-5; D is tentatively TRBD1 or TRBD2 (5 bases each). There are 14 residues in the CDR3. Germline CDR1 reads SGHDN; CDR2 reads FVKESK. V was clipped by 7 bases and J by 5 bases, with 17 bases between them. CDR3 sequence: CASTARGGGETQYF. In DNA, the CDR3 is TGTGCCAGCACAGCCCGGGGCGGTGGCGAGACCCAGTACTTC.

The genes are TRBV5-3 and TRBJ2-7; D is uncertain. TRBV5-3 counts as an open reading frame of uncertain function. The germline V and J ends were trimmed by 7 bases and 7 bases, with 6 bases remaining between them. CDR3 size: 9 residues. The CDR3 DNA follows: TGTGCCAGACCCGGGGAGCAGTACTTC. This translates into CARPGEQYF.

This clone was found once. The chain uses TRBV28 and TRBJ2-2, with D unresolved. CDR3 length: 13 amino acids. V was shortened by 7 bases and J by 0 bases, with 6 bases between the two germline ends. CDR1 and CDR2 from the germline V gene are MDHEN and SYDVKM. CDR3 in DNA: TGTGCCAGCATGCCACCGAACACCGGGGAGCTGTTTTTT. Translation: CASMPPNTGELFF.

The chain carries TRBV5-4 and TRBJ1-1; TRBD1 agrees at 8 bases. The CDR3 totals 11 residues. The V segment lost 9 bases and the J segment 11 bases; nucleotides outside the gene matches: 9. Per the germline V gene, CDR1 is SGHNT and CDR2 is YYREEE (reference sequence). The CDR3 DNA sequence: TGTGCCATCCGGACAGGGCATTTTGCTTTCTTT. Translation: CAIRTGHFAFF. Complete variable domain (other parts from reference TRBV5-4 and TRBJ1-1): ETGVTQSPTHLIKTRGQQVTLRCSSQSGHNTVSWYQQALGQGPQFIFQYYREEENGRGNFPPRFSGLQFPNYSSELNVNALELDDSALYLCAIRTGHFAFFGQGTRLTVV.

This sequence joins TRBV5-6 and TRBJ1-2, with D tentatively TRBD1 (5 bases). Trimming left V 1 base short and J 4 bases short, with 17 bases between. CDR3 length equals 16 residues. Germline-derived CDR1 and CDR2 are SGHDT and YYEEEE. CDR3 nucleotide sequence: TGTGCCAGCAGCTTGAAAAGGCAGGGCCCACCCTATGGCTACACCTTC. Its protein product is CASSLKRQGPPYGYTF.

J is TRBJ2-7 and V is TRBV10-3; 7 bases are a match to TRBD1. The germline CDR1 and CDR2 sequences are ENHRY and SYGVKD. After removal of 2 bases from V and 0 bases from J, the junction contained 1 base not matched to a gene. There are 14 residues in the CDR3. The CDR3 DNA reads TGTGCCATCAGTGAGGGGACAGCCTCCTACGAGCAGTACTTC. Translating it yields CAISEGTASYEQYF.

The chain has TRBV5-1 and TRBJ1-4, with D possibly being TRBD1 (5 bases). Germline CDR1 reads SGHRS; CDR2 reads YFSETQ. This CDR3 contains 14 residues. Trimming shortened V by 4 bases and J by 8 bases, and 15 bases separated the two germline ends. The CDR3 loop is CASSQSGSGEKLFF. The CDR3 coding sequence is TGCGCCAGCAGCCAGTCAGGGTCCGGGGAAAAACTGTTTTTT.

This clone was observed once. The chain couples TRBV7-2 to TRBJ1-6, with D possibly being TRBD1 (6 bases). This CDR3 region has 15 residues. The V and J ends lost 3 bases and 8 bases respectively, with 14 bases between them. Germline V gene lookup returns CDR1 SGHTA and CDR2 FQGNSA. The CDR3 is CASSFQTGRHSPLHF. CDR3 bases: TGTGCCAGCAGCTTTCAAACAGGGAGGCATTCACCCCTCCACTTT.

Here the CDR3 DNA reads TGCAGCTCCTCACCGCCGAACACTGAAGCTTTCTTT. Translated, it gives CSSSPPNTEAFF. V usage is TRBV29-1 and J usage is TRBJ1-1, with D hard to call. The CDR3 covers 12 residues. Trimming left V 8 bases short and J 1 base short, with 11 bases between. The germline V gene encodes CDR1 SQVTM and CDR2 ANQGSEA. Complete variable domain (other parts from reference TRBV29-1 and TRBJ1-1): SAVISQKPSRDICQRGTSLTIQCQVDSQVTMMFWYRQQPGQSLTLIATANQGSEATYESGFVIDKFPISRPNLTFSTLTVSNMSPEDSSIYLCSSSPPNTEAFFGQGTRLTVV.

CDR3 DNA: TGTGCCAGCAGCTCTTACGACAGGGGCCTCTACAATGAGCAGTTCTTC. It yields the protein CASSSYDRGLYNEQFF. The gene calls are TRBV7-8 and TRBJ2-1; 8 bases map to TRBD1. CDR1 is SGHVS, CDR2 FQNEAQ, per germline. Trimming cost V 4 bases and J 3 bases; bases outside gene matches: 8. This CDR3 spans 16 amino acids. The variable domain in full, completed from reference TRBV7-8 and TRBJ2-1, reads GAGVSQSPRYKVAKRGQDVALRCDPISGHVSLFWYQQALGQGPEFLTYFQNEAQLDKSGLPSDRFFAERPEGSVSTLKIQRTQQEDSAVYLCASSSYDRGLYNEQFFGPGTRLTVL.

The V and J genes are TRBV4-1 and TRBJ2-3; D might be TRBD1 or TRBD2, each matching 5 bases. Germline V gene lookup returns CDR1 MGHRA and CDR2 YSYEKL. The CDR3 is 16 amino acids. Trimming removed 0 bases at V and 2 bases at J, with 12 bases between. The CDR3 DNA is TGCGCCAGCAGCCAAGACCCGGGACCAGTCACAGATACGCAGTATTTT. Translating it yields CASSQDPGPVTDTQYF.

The rearrangement joins TRBV10-2 to TRBJ2-1; possibly TRBD1 or TRBD2 for D (6 bases each). The CDR3 covers 15 residues. Germline CDR1 WSHSY, CDR2 SAAADI. Trimming cost V 9 bases and J 4 bases, with 19 bases left between them. CDR3 nucleotide sequence: TGCGCCAGTGCCGGGGGCCCCCAGGTTTACAATGAGCAGTTCTTC. Its protein product is CASAGGPQVYNEQFF.

This clone came up once. The CDR3 sequence is CASSIRLAPGTDTQYF. The CDR3 DNA sequence: TGTGCCAGCAGCATACGACTAGCACCCGGCACAGATACGCAGTATTTT. V is TRBV13 and J is TRBJ2-3; TRBD2 aligns across 7 bases. The germline V gene has CDR1 PRHDT and CDR2 FYEKMQ (reference sequence). CDR3 length: 16 residues. With V trimmed by 5 bases and J by 1 base, 9 bases remained unmatched.

The genes are TRBV7-3 and TRBJ2-1; D is ambiguous. Trimming took 2 bases from V and 11 from J, leaving 19 bases between them. The germline CDR1 and CDR2 sequences are SGHTA and FQGTGA. The CDR3 is 15 residues long. DNA for the CDR3: TGTGCCAGCAGCTTATTCAGTCTGGGCAGAACGAAGCAGTTCTTC. Translation gives CASSLFSLGRTKQFF.

This clone came up a few times. V usage is TRBV19 and J usage is TRBJ2-7, with D unresolved. CDR1 is LNHDA, CDR2 SQIVND, per germline (reference sequence). Trimming removed 8 bases at V and 1 base at J, with 12 bases between. CDR3 length: 13 amino acids. CDR3 coding DNA: TGTGCCAGTTCCCAGACTGTTTCCTACGAGCAGTACTTC. Amino acid sequence: CASSQTVSYEQYF.

The V and J genes are TRBV24-1 and TRBJ2-1; no reliable D call. Germline V CDR1 and CDR2: KGHDR, SFDVKD. The CDR3 is 11 residues long. V dropped 5 bases and J dropped 5 bases, with 3 bases sitting between them. CDR3 nucleotides: TGTGCCACCAGTGTTAACAATGAGCAGTTCTTC. Protein sequence: CATSVNNEQFF.

This chain uses TRBV11-3 with TRBJ1-1; a weak D match, TRBD1 (6 bases). The CDR3 spans 13 residues. Per the germline V gene, CDR1 is SGHNT and CDR2 is YENEEA. V lost 5 bases and J 3 bases, leaving 10 bases between the germline ends. The CDR3 DNA reads as TGTGCCAGCAGCCCAAGGGGGGACACTGAAGCTTTCTTT. Amino acids: CASSPRGDTEAFF. Full variable domain (missing parts from reference TRBV11-3 and TRBJ1-1): EAGVVQSPRYKIIEKKQPVAFWCNPISGHNTLYWYLQNLGQGPELLIRYENEEAVDDSQLPKDRFSAERLKGVDSTLKIQPAELGDSAVYLCASSPRGDTEAFFGQGTRLTVV.

This clone was seen a single time. The J gene is TRBJ2-7, the V gene TRBV30, with 8 bases aligning to TRBD2. Unmatched junction bases numbered 6, after V lost 2 bases and J lost 0 bases. CDR3 length: 15 residues. Germline V lookup: CDR1 GTSNPN, CDR2 SVGIG (reference sequence). In DNA form, the CDR3 reads TGTGCCTGGAGTCTCCGGGGGGGACCCTCCTACGAGCAGTACTTC. This translates into CAWSLRGGPSYEQYF.

CDR3 in amino acids: CASSRQTNSPLHF. The CDR3, as DNA: TGTGCCAGCAGTCGACAGACTAATTCACCCCTCCACTTT. The chain has TRBV28 and TRBJ1-6, with D tentatively TRBD1 (5 bases). Germline V gives CDR1 MDHEN, CDR2 SYDVKM. V was shortened by 5 bases and J by 6 bases, with 8 bases between the two germline ends. The CDR3 runs to 13 residues.

The V gene is TRBV9, the J gene TRBJ1-2; TRBD1 is a possible D gene (5 bases). This CDR3 is built from 14 residues. V lost 4 bases and J 4 bases, leaving 14 bases between the germline ends. The germline V gene has CDR1 SGDLS and CDR2 YYNGEE. The CDR3 coding sequence is TGTGCCAGCAGCCCTTTAGGGGTCCTCTATGGCTACACCTTC. It yields the protein CASSPLGVLYGYTF. Complete variable domain (other parts from reference TRBV9 and TRBJ1-2): DSGVTQTPKHLITATGQRVTLRCSPRSGDLSVYWYQQSLDQGLQFLIQYYNGEERAKGNILERFSAQQFPDLHSELNLSSLELGDSALYFCASSPLGVLYGYTFGSGTRLTVV.

The chain couples TRBV18 to TRBJ2-1, with TRBD1 matching 7 bases. The germline V gene encodes CDR1 KGHSH and CDR2 LQKENI. The CDR3 has 17 amino acids. V lost 3 bases and J lost 5; bases outside the gene matches: 13. DNA of the CDR3: TGTGCCAGCTCACCGGTGTCCGGGACAGTCCAGAACAATGAGCAGTTCTTC. Its translation: CASSPVSGTVQNNEQFF.

This chain joins TRBV3-1 (or the pseudogene TRBV3-2) and TRBJ1-5, with unresolved D. The V gene's germline CDR1 is LGHDT and CDR2 YNNKEL (reference sequence). There are 14 residues in the CDR3. V was cut by 5 bases and J by 2 bases, with 10 bases left in between. The DNA for the CDR3 is TGTGCCAGCAGCGCGAGCGGGGGCAATCAGCCCCAGCATTTT. Encoded protein: CASSASGGNQPQHF.

The chain couples TRBV5-1 to TRBJ2-7; 8 positions agree with TRBD1. The V and J ends lost 4 bases and 2 bases, in that order; junction bases with no gene match: 5. The CDR3 has 14 residues. CDR1 and CDR2 (germline): SGHRS, YFSETQ. CDR3 sequence (DNA): TGCGCCAGCAGCCTGACAGGGGCTACCTACGAGCAGTACTTC. It translates to CASSLTGATYEQYF.

The chain employs TRBV5-6 and TRBJ1-4, with D perhaps TRBD1 (6 bases). CDR3 size: 14 residues. Between the trimmed V and J ends, which lost 2 bases and 5 bases, there was a span of 10 bases. Germline V CDR1 and CDR2: SGHDT, YYEEEE. The CDR3 region has the DNA TGTGCCAGCAGCTTAGACAGGTGGAATGAAAAACTGTTTTTT. Translated: CASSLDRWNEKLFF.

This chain's CDR3 is CAWRLTGYTEAFF. In DNA, the CDR3 is TGTGCCTGGAGATTGACAGGGTACACTGAAGCTTTCTTT. The chain is built from TRBV30 and TRBJ1-1; 7 nucleotides align to TRBD1. V was pared by 3 bases and J by 3 bases, with 4 bases of the junction left unmatched. Germline CDR1 and CDR2: GTSNPN and SVGIG (reference sequence). The CDR3 is made up of 13 amino acids.

The gene calls are TRBV6-2 or TRBV6-3 and TRBJ1-2; the D is unclear. The CDR3 spans 13 residues. Germline CDR1 reads MNHEY; CDR2 reads SVGEGT. Trimming left V 6 bases short and J 3 bases short, with 11 bases between. DNA for the CDR3: TGTGCCAGCAGCCCCGAACAATACTATGGCTACACCTTC. It specifies CASSPEQYYGYTF.

This rearrangement joins TRBV4-1 to TRBJ1-2; 7 bases fit TRBD1. This CDR3 comprises 20 residues. The germline V gene has CDR1 MGHRA and CDR2 YSYEKL. Trimming took 4 bases from V and 4 from J; bases not matched to a gene: 24. CDR3 bases: TGCGCCAGCAGCCGAGCACCCTTACAGGGGCGGCGCCCTTCTCCCTATGGCTACACCTTC. Its protein product is CASSRAPLQGRRPSPYGYTF.

This chain uses TRBV9 with TRBJ2-7; D remains unclear. The V end was cut by 0 bases, the J end by 2 bases, with 12 bases between. Germline lookup yields CDR1 SGDLS and CDR2 YYNGEE. CDR3 length equals 15 residues. CDR3 DNA: TGTGCCAGCAGCGTAGGGACCAGAGGCCCCTACGAGCAGTACTTC. This translates into CASSVGTRGPYEQYF.

The V and J genes are TRBV18 and TRBJ1-2; D is unclear. This CDR3 is 14 amino acids long. Trimming cost V 3 bases and J 0 bases, with 8 bases left between them. From germline, CDR1 is KGHSH and CDR2 LQKENI. The DNA of the CDR3 is TGTGCCAGCTCACCGGCAGTTCCTAACTATGGCTACACCTTC. It translates to CASSPAVPNYGYTF.

The chain combines TRBV19 with TRBJ1-2, with D unresolved. Germline loops: CDR1 LNHDA, CDR2 SQIVND (reference sequence). V was clipped by 3 bases and J by 5 bases, with 10 bases between them. CDR3 length: 13 amino acids. The CDR3 bases are TGTGCCAGTAGTATCCTCGCAGGATATGGCTACACCTTC. It yields the protein CASSILAGYGYTF.